This TCR beta chain was observed in a study of blood T cell repertoires in COVID-19. The wider study: The origin of the acute and convalescent COVID-19 samples was the United States, Italy and Spain.

Sequenced by immunoSEQ multiplex PCR; TCRdb stores in-frame clones only, minus some. The sample contains approximately 300,000 clones, roughly nine tenths of which appear only once. CDR1 and CDR2 (germline): SGHTA, FQGNSA. This CDR3 contains 15 residues. Trimming took 3 bases from V and 0 from J, leaving 12 bases between them. The TCR originated in a woman in her twenties or thirties who had recovered from COVID-19. This rearrangement joins TRBV7-2 to TRBJ2-7; TRBD1 might be the D (5 bases). Sequenced input: PBMCs or T cells enriched from blood (not recorded which). This CDR3 is CASSLRMDTSYEQYF. The CDR3 region has the DNA TGTGCCAGCAGCTTGAGGATGGACACCTCCTACGAGCAGTACTTC. The whole variable domain, filled in from reference TRBV7-2 and TRBJ2-7, reads GAGVSQSPSNKVTEKGKDVELRCDPISGHTALYWYRQSLGQGLEFLIYFQGNSAPDKSGLPSDRFSAERTGGSVSTLTIQRTQQEDSAVYLCASSLRMDTSYEQYFGPGTRLTVT.